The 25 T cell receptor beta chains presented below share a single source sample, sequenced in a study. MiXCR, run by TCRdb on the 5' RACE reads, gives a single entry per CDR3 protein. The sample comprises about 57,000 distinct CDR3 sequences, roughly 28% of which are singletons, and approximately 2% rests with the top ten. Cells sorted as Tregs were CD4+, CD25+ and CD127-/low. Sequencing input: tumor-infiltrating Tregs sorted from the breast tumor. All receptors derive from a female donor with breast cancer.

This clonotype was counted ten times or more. CDR3 nucleotide sequence: TGCGCCAGCAGCCCCAGCCTACTTATAGGGACCCAGTACTTC. This encodes CASSPSLLIGTQYF. J is TRBJ2-5 and V is TRBV5-1; D remains unclear. V lost 4 bases and J 7 bases, leaving 17 bases between the germline ends. This CDR3 region has 14 residues. Germline CDR1 reads SGHRS; CDR2 reads YFSETQ.

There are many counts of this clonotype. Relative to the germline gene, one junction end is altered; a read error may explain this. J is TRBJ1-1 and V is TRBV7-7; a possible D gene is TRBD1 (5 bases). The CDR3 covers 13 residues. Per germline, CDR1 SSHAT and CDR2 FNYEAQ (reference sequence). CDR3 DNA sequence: TGTGCTAGCAGCGTACAGGAGAACACTGAAGCTTTCTTT. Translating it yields CASSVQENTEAFF.

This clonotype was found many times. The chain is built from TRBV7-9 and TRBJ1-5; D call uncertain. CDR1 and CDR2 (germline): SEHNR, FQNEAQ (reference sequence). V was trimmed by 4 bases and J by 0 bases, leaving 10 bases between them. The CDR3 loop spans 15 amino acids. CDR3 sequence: CASSSPGNSNQPQHF. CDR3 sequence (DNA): TGTGCCAGCAGCTCCCCCGGGAATAGCAATCAGCCCCAGCATTTT. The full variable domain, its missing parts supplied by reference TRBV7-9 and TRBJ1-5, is DTGVSQNPRHKITKRGQNVTFRCDPISEHNRLYWYRQTLGQGPEFLTYFQNEAQLEKSRLLSDRFSAERPKGSFSTLEIQRTEQGDSAMYLCASSSPGNSNQPQHFGDGTRLSIL.

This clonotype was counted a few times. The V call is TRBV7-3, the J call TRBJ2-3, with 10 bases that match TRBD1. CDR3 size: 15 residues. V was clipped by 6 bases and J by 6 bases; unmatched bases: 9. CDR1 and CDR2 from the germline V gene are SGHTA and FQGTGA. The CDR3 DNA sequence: TGTGCCAGCAGTCACGCCGGGACAGGGGCGGATACGCAGTATTTT. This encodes CASSHAGTGADTQYF. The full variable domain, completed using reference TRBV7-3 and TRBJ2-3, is GAGVSQTPSNKVTEKGKYVELRCDPISGHTALYWYRQSLGQGPEFLIYFQGTGAADDSGLPNDRFFAVRPEGSVSTLKIQRTERGDSAVYLCASSHAGTGADTQYFGPGTRLTVL.

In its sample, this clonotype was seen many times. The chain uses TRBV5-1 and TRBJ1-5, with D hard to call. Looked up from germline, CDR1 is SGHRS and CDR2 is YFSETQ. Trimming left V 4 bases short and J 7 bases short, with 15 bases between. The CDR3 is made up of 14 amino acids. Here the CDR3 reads CASSQRPGEQPQHF. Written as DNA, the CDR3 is TGCGCCAGCAGCCAACGTCCGGGCGAACAGCCCCAGCATTTT.

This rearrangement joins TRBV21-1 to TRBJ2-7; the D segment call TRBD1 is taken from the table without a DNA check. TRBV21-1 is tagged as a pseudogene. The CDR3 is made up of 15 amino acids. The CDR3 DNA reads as TGTGCCAGCATACGAGACAGGCCGGGGTCCTACGAGCAGTACTTC. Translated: CASIRDRPGSYEQYF.

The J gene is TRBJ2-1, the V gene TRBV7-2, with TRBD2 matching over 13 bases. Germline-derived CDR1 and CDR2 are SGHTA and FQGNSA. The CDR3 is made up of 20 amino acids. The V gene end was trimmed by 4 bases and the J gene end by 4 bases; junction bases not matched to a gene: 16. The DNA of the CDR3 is TGTGCCAGCAGCTCCACCGGCCGGACTAGCGGGAGTGGGGGATACAATGAGCAGTTCTTC. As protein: CASSSTGRTSGSGGYNEQFF.

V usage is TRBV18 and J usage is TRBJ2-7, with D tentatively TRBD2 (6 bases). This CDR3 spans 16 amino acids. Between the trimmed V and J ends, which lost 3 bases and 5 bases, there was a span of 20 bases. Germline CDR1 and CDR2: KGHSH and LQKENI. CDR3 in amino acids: CASSPLPLGPGDEQYF. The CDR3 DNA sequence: TGTGCCAGCTCACCGCTACCGCTAGGGCCGGGGGACGAGCAGTACTTC.

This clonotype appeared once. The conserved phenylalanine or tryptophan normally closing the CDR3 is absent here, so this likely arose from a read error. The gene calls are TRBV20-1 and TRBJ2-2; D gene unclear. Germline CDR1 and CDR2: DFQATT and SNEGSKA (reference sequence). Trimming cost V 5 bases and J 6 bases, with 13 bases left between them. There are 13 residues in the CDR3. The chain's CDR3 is CSAWLLWAGELFC. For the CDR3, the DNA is TGCAGTGCTTGGCTACTTTGGGCCGGGGAGCTGTTTTGT.

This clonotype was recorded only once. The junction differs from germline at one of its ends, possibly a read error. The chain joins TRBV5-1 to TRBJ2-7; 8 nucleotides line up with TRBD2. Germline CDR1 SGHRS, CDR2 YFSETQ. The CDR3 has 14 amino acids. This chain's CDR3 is CAGSPGGAPFEQYF. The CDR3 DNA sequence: TGCGCCGGCAGCCCGGGAGGGGCGCCTTTCGAGCAGTACTTC.

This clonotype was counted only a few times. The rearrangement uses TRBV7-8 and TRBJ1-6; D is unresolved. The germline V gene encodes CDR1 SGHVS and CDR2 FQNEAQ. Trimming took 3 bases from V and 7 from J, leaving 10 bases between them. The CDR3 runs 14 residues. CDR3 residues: CASSFTSMNSPLHF. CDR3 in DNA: TGTGCCAGCAGCTTTACATCGATGAATTCACCCCTCCACTTT.

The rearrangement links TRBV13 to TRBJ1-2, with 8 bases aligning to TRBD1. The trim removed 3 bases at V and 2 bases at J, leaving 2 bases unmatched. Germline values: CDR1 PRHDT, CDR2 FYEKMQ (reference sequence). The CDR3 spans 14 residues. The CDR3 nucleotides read TGTGCCAGCAGCTTGGCAGGGGGCAACTATGGCTACACCTTC. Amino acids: CASSLAGGNYGYTF.

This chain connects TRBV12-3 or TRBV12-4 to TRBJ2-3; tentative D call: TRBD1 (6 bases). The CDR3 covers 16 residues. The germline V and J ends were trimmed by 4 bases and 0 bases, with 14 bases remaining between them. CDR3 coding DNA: TGTGCCAGCAGTTACGGGACAAGTACTAGCACAGATACGCAGTATTTT. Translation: CASSYGTSTSTDTQYF.

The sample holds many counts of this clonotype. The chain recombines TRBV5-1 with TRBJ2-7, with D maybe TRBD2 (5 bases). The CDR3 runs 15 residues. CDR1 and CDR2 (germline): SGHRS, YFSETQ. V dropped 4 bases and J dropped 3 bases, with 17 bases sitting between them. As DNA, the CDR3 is TGCGCCAGCAGCCCGGCGGACTGGAACTTCTACGAGCAGTACTTC. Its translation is CASSPADWNFYEQYF.

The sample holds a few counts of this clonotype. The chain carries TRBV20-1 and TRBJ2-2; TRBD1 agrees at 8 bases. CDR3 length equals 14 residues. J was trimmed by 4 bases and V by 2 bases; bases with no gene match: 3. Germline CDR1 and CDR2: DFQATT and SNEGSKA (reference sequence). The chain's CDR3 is CSARRTGSTGELFF. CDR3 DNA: TGCAGTGCTAGAAGGACAGGGAGCACCGGGGAGCTGTTTTTT.

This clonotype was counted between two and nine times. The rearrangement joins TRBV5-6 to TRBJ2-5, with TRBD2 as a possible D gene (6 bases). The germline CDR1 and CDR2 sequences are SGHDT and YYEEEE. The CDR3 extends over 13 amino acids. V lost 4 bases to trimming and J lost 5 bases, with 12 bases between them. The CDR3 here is CASSLRSGETQYF. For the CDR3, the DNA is TGTGCCAGCAGCCTGAGGAGCGGGGAGACCCAGTACTTC.

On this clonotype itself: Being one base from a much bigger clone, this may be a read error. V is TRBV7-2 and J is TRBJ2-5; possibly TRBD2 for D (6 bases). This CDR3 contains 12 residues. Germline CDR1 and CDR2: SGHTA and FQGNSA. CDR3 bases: TGTGCCAACAGCTTACGGGGGAGGACTACCCACTTC. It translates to CANSLRGRTTHF.

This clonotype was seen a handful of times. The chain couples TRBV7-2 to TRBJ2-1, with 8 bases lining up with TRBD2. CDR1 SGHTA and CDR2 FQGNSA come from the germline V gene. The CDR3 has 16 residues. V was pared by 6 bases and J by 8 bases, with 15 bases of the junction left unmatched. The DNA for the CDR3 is TGTGCCAGCAGGTCTCTGGGGGCGGGGGGCCCCCATGAGCAGTTCTTC. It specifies CASRSLGAGGPHEQFF.

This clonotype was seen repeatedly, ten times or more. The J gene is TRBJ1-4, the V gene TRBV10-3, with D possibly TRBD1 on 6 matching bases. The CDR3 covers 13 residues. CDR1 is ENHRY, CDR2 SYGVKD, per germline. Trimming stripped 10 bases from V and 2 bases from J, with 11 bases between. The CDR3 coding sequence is TGTGCCAGTAACAGGGCGACTAATGAAAAACTGTTTTTT. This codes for CASNRATNEKLFF.

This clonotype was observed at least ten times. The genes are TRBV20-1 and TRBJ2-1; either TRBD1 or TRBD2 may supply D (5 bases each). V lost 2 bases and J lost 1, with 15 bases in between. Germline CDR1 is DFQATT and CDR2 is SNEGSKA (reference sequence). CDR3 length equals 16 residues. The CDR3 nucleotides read TGCAGTGCTAGATCTCCGTTGGGGGTATCCTACAATGAGCAGTTCTTC. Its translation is CSARSPLGVSYNEQFF.

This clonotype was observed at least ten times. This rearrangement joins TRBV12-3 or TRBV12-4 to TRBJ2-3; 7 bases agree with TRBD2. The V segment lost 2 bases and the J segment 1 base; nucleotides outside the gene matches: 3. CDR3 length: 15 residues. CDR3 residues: CASSLYAGGTDTQYF. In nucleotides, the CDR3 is TGTGCCAGCAGTTTATACGCGGGGGGCACAGATACGCAGTATTTT.

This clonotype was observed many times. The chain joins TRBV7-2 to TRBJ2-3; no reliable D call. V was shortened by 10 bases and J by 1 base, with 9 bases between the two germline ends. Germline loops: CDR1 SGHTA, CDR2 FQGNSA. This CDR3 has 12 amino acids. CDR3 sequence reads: CATAVGTDTQYF. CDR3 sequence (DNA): TGTGCCACTGCCGTCGGCACAGATACGCAGTATTTT.

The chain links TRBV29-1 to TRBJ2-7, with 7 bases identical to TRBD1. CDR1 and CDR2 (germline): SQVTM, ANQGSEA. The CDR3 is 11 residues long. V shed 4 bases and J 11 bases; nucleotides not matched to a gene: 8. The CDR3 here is CSVGQGDGKYF. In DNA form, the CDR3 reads TGCAGCGTTGGCCAGGGGGATGGGAAGTACTTC.

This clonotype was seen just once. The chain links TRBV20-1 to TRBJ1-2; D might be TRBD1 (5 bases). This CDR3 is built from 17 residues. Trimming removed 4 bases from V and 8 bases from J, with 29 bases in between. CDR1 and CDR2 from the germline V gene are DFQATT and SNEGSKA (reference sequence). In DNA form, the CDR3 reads TGCAGTGCTACAGCATCAGGCGGGACGATCGTCACACAAGGCTACACCTTC. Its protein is CSATASGGTIVTQGYTF.

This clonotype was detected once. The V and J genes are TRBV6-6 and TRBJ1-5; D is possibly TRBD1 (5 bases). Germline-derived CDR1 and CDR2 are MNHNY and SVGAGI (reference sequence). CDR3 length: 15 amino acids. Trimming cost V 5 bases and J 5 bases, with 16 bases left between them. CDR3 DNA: TGTGCCAGCAGTGCCTCCAGGGTGTCCGATCAGCCCCAGCATTTT. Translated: CASSASRVSDQPQHF.